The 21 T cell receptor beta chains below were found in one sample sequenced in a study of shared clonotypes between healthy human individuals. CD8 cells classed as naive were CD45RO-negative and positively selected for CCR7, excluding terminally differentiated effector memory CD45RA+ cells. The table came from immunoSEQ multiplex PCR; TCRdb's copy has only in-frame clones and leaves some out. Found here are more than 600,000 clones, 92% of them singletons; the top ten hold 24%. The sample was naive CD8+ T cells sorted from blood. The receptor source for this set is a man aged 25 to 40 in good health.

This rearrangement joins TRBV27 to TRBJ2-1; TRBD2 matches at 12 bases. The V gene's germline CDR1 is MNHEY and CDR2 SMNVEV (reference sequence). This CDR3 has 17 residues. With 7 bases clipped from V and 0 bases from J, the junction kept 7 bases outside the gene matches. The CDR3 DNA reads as TGTGCCAGCAATCTAGCGGGAGGGACTAGCTCCTACAATGAGCAGTTCTTC. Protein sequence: CASNLAGGTSSYNEQFF.

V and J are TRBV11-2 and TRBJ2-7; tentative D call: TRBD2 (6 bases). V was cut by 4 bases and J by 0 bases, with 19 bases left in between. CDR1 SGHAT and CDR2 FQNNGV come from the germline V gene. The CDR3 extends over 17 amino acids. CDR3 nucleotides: TGTGCCAGCAGCTCAACTAGCCGGGACGCTAGCTCCTACGAGCAGTACTTC. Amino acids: CASSSTSRDASSYEQYF.

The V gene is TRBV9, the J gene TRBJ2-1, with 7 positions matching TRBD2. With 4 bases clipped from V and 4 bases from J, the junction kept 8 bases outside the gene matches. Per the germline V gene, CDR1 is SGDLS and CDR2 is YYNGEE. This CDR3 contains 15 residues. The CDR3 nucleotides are TGTGCCAGCAGCTCTAGCGGCAGATCGTACAATGAGCAGTTCTTC. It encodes CASSSSGRSYNEQFF. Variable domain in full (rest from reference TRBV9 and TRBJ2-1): DSGVTQTPKHLITATGQRVTLRCSPRSGDLSVYWYQQSLDQGLQFLIQYYNGEERAKGNILERFSAQQFPDLHSELNLSSLELGDSALYFCASSSSGRSYNEQFFGPGTRLTVL.

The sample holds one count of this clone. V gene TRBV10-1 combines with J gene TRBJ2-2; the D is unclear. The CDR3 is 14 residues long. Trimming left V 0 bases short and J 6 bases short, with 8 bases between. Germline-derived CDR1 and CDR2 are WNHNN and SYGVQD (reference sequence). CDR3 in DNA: TGCGCCAGCAGTGAGTCGGTAGTTCCCGGGGAGCTGTTTTTT. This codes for CASSESVVPGELFF.

CDR3 bases: TGTGCCAGCAGCTCCAGACTAATTCCGGCCTACGAGCAGTACTTC. Translated, it gives CASSSRLIPAYEQYF. V is TRBV13 and J is TRBJ2-7; D is perhaps TRBD2 (5 bases). Per germline, CDR1 PRHDT and CDR2 FYEKMQ (reference sequence). This CDR3 is 15 amino acids long. V was shortened by 4 bases and J by 2 bases, with 15 bases between the two germline ends.

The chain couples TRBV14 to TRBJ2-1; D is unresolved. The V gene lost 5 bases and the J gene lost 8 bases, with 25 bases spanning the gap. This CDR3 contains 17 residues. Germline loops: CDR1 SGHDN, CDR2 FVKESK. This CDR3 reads CASSVDPPALEYDEQFF. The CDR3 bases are TGTGCCAGCAGCGTTGATCCCCCCGCGCTGGAATACGATGAGCAGTTCTTC.

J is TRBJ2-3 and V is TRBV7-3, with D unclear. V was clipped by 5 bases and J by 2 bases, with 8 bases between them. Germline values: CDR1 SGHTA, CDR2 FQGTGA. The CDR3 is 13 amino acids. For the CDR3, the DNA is TGTGCCAGCAGCCTACAATACACAGATACGCAGTATTTT. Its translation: CASSLQYTDTQYF.

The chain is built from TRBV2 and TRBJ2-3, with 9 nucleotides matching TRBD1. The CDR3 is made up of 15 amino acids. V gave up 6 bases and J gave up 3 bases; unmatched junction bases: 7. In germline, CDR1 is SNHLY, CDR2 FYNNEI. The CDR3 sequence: CASRWTGDSTDTQYF. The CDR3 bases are TGTGCCAGCAGGTGGACAGGGGATTCAACAGATACGCAGTATTTT.

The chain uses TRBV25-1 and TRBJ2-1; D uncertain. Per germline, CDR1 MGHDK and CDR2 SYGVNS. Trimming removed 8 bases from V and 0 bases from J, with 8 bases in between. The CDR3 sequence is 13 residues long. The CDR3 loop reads CASGYASYNEQFF. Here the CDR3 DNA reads TGTGCCAGCGGCTATGCCTCCTACAATGAGCAGTTCTTC.

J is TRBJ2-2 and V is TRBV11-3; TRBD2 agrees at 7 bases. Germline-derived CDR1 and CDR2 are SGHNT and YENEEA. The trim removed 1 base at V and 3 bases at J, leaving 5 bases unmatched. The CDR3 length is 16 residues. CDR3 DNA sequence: TGTGCCAGCAGCTTAGGTAGCGGGTCTTACACCGGGGAGCTGTTTTTT. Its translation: CASSLGSGSYTGELFF.

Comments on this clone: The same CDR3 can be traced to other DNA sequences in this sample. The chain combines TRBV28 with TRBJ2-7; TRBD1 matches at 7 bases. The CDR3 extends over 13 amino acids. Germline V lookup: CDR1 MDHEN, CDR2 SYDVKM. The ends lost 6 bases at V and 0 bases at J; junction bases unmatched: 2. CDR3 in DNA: TGTGCCAGCAGAAGACAGGGCTCCTACGAGCAGTACTTC. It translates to CASRRQGSYEQYF.

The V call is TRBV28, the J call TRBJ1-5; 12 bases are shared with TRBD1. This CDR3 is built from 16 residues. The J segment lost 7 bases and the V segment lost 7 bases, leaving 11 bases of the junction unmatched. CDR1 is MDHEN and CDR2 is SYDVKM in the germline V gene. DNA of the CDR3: TGTGCCAGCAAGCGTAAGGGACAGGGGGCAAGGCAGCCCCAGCATTTT. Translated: CASKRKGQGARQPQHF.

CDR3 DNA sequence: TGTGCCAGCAGTTTCAGTCGGACAGGGAGCTCCTACGAGCAGTACTTC. It specifies CASSFSRTGSSYEQYF. The chain is built from TRBV28 and TRBJ2-7, with TRBD1 matching 8 bases. This CDR3 is 16 amino acids long. The ends lost 3 bases at V and 0 bases at J; junction bases unmatched: 7. From germline, CDR1 is MDHEN and CDR2 SYDVKM.

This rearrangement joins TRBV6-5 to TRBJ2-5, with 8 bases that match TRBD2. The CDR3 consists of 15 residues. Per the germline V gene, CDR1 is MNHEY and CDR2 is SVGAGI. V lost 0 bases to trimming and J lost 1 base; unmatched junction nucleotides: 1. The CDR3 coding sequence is TGTGCCAGCAGTTACTCGAGCGGGGGCCAAGAGACCCAGTACTTC. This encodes CASSYSSGGQETQYF.

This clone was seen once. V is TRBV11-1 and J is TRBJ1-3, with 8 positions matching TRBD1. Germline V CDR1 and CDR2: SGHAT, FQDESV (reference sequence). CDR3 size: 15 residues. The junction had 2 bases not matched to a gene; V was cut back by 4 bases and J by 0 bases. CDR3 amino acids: CASSYRGTSGNTIYF. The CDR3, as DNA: TGTGCCAGCAGCTACAGGGGGACCTCTGGAAACACCATATATTTT.

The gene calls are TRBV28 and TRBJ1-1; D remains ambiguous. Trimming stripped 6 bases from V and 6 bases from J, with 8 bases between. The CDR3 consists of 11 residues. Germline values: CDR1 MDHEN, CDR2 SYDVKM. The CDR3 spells CASRGLPEAFF. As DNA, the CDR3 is TGTGCCAGCAGGGGTCTCCCTGAAGCTTTCTTT.

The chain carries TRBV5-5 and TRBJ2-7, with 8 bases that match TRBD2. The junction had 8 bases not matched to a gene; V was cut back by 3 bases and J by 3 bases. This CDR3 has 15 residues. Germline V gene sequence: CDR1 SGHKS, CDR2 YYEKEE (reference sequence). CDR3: CASSSAGGRLYEQYF. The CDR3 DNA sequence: TGTGCCAGCAGCTCGGCGGGCGGGAGGCTCTACGAGCAGTACTTC.

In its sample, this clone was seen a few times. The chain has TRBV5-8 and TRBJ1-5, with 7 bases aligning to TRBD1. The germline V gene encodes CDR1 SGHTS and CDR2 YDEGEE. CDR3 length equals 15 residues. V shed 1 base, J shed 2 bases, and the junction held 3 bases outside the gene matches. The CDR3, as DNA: TGTGCCAGCAGCTTGAGGGGGCGCCGCAATCAGCCCCAGCATTTT. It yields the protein CASSLRGRRNQPQHF.

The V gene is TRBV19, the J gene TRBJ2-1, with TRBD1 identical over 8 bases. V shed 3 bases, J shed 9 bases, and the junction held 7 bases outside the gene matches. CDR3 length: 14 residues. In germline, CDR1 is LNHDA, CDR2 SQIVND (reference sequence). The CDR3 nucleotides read TGTGCCAGTAGTATTAGTCCCGGGACAGGTGAGCAGTTCTTC. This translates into CASSISPGTGEQFF. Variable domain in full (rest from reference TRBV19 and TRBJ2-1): DGGITQSPKYLFRKEGQNVTLSCEQNLNHDAMYWYRQDPGQGLRLIYYSQIVNDFQKGDIAEGYSVSREKKESFPLTVTSAQKNPTAFYLCASSISPGTGEQFFGPGTRLTVL.

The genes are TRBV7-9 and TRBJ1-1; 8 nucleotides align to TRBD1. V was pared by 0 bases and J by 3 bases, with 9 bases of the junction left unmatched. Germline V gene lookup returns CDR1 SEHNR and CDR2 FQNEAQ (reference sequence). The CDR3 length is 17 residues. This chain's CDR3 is CASSLAGAGGLYTEAFF. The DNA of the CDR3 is TGTGCCAGCAGCTTAGCGGGCGCAGGGGGCTTGTACACTGAAGCTTTCTTT.

In DNA, the CDR3 is TGTGCCAGCAGTTTAGGGACAGGGATCGGTAGCAATCAGCCCCAGCATTTT. Translated, it gives CASSLGTGIGSNQPQHF. The chain is built from TRBV28 and TRBJ1-5; TRBD1 matches 9 bases. This CDR3 is built from 17 residues. Germline CDR1 MDHEN, CDR2 SYDVKM. V lost 2 bases, J lost 0 bases, and 5 bases stayed unmatched.